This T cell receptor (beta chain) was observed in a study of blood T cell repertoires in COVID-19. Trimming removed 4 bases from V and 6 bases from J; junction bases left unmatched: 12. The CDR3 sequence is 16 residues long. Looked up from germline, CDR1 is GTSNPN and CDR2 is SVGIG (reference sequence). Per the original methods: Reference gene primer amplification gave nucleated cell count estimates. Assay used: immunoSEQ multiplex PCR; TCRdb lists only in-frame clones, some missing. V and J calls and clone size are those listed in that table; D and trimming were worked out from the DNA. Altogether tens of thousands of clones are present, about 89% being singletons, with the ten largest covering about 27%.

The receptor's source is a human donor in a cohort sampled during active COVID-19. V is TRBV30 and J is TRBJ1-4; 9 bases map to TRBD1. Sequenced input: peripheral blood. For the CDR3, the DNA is TGTGCCTGGAACAATCGACAGGACAGGGGCGATGAAAAACTGTTTTTT. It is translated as CAWNNRQDRGDEKLFF.